This T cell receptor (beta chain) originates from a study of cytomegalovirus exposure and HLA in healthy donors. Overall study results and limits: TCR beta chains numbering under 200 were designated cytomegalovirus-associated.

Concerning this clone itself: Its antigen is unidentified.

PCR was performed using 60 Vbeta and 13 Jbeta primers. The method was immunoSEQ multiplex PCR; TCRdb's version includes in-frame clones alone and lacks a portion of them. The sample contains 130,000 to 150,000 clones, around 76% of which appear only once. There are 16 residues in the CDR3. Trimming took 3 bases from V and 4 from J; bases not matched to a gene: 11. In germline, CDR1 is SGHVS, CDR2 FNYEAQ. The sequence derives from a male donor in good health and CMV-seronegative. V usage is TRBV7-6 and J usage is TRBJ2-7, with TRBD2 matching over 8 bases. Sequencing was carried out using PBMCs. The CDR3 is CASSLLGTSGRYEQYF. The CDR3 DNA reads TGTGCCAGCAGCTTGTTGGGAACTAGCGGAAGATACGAGCAGTACTTC.